This TCR beta chain was captured by sequencing in a study of shared clonotypes between healthy human individuals. Study-level results: Larger estimated richness was generally recorded for naive subsets relative to memory subsets. Donor clonotype sharing was expected to depend on sequencing depth. Generation of non-shared clonotypes was less probable than generation of clonotypes shared by all four donors. When naive CD4 clonotypes were compared across a few donors, approximately 4.9% were shared.

Per the germline V gene, CDR1 is SEHNR and CDR2 is FQNEAQ (reference sequence). The CDR3 is 15 residues long. Germline trimming cut 4 bases from V and 5 bases from J; bases unmatched to any gene: 8. Profiling relied on immunoSEQ multiplex PCR, and the TCRdb table lists in-frame clones only, not all of them. This table holds about 580,000 clones, 95% to 98% found once. Note on this clone: What it binds is not known.

Naivety among CD8 cells was defined by CD45RO negativity and positive CCR7 selection, thereby excluding terminally differentiated effector memory CD45RA+ cells. The source is a man aged 25-45 years in good health. The chain links TRBV7-9 to TRBJ2-1, with 7 bases identical to TRBD2. Sequencing was carried out using naive CD8+ T cells sorted from blood. Here the CDR3 DNA reads TGTGCCAGCAGCTATCGGGACTATTCCGACAATGAGCAGTTCTTC. Its translation: CASSYRDYSDNEQFF.